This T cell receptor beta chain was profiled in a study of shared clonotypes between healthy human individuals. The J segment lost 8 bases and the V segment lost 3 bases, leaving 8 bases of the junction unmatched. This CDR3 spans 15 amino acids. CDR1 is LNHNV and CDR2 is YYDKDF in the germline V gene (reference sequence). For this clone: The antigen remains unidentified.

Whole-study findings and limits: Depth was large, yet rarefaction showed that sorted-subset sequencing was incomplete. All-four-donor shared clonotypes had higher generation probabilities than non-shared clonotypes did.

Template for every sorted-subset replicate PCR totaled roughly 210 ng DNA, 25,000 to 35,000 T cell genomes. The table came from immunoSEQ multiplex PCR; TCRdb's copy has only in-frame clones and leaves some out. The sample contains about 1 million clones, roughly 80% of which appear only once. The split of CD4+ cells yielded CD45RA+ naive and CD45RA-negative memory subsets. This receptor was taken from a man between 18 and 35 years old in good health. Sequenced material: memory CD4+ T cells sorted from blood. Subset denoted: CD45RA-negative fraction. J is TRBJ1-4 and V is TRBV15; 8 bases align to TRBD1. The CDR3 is CATSSGQGPVEKLFF. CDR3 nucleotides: TGTGCCACCAGCAGTGGACAGGGCCCTGTGGAAAAACTGTTTTTT.